This T cell receptor (beta chain) derives from a study of regulatory and conventional T cells in RAG deficiency. Regarding the study as a whole: Other subsets showed approximately 9.6-fold reductions, but Treg unique TCR beta sequences fell roughly 97-fold in these patients.

Points on this clone: As yet, its antigen is unknown.

Some clones are missing from TCRdb's copy, which holds only in-frame ones; the method was immunoSEQ multiplex PCR. The sample lists tens of thousands of clones, about 90% occurring once. The CDR3 has 12 amino acids. The V gene's germline CDR1 is SGHRS and CDR2 YFSETQ. With V trimmed by 4 bases and J by 8 bases, 3 bases remained unmatched. Genomic DNA came from blood regulatory T cells gated CD4+ CD25-high CD127-low. These records were also assigned to another study, of regulatory T cells. From that paper: Amplification used 52 TRBV primers and 13 TRBJ primers. Patient repertoires had restricted TRB V-J pairs and skewed V and J usage, most in Tregs.

The receptor's source is a human donor in good health. The sequencing input was Tregs sorted from blood. The chain recombines TRBV5-1 with TRBJ2-1; 7 bases fit TRBD1. DNA of the CDR3: TGCGCCAGCAGCCCTGACAGGGATGAGCAGTTCTTC. It is translated as CASSPDRDEQFF.